This T cell receptor (beta chain) is drawn from a study of human T cells and chemical hapten exposure. Study background: Minor volume differences among pooled libraries chiefly drove per-sample TCR yield variation. Study observations and caveats: TCRs above 1 in 1000 frequency stayed constant with DPC sensitization.

This clonotype came up a few times. The antigen is undetermined. Individual cDNA molecules received unique molecular identifiers in the library. Original methodology: TCR counts had a median of about 94,000 per sample and spanned about 23,224 to 750,000. MiXCR, applied by TCRdb to the RACE reads, yields one record per CDR3 protein. The V and J calls follow TCRdb's processing rather than the paper's. The sample lists under 45,000 distinct CDR3 sequences, roughly 5.4% seen once, with around 13% in the top ten. The trim removed 1 base at V and 5 bases at J, leaving 7 bases unmatched. Germline-derived CDR1 and CDR2 are MDHEN and SYDVKM. The CDR3 runs 16 residues. Time point described: healthy volunteer bleed at 6 weeks. Total RNA came from unfractionated whole blood.

The sample consisted of whole blood. V and J are TRBV28 and TRBJ2-7; TRBD1 matches 11 bases. The clonotype comes from a human donor in good health. Some clones in this sample may be carry-over from other donors' samples. The DNA of the CDR3 is TGTGCCAGCAGTTTATACCCCGGGACAGGGGGTCACGAGCAGTACTTC. Translated, it gives CASSLYPGTGGHEQYF.